The sample holds one count of the clone carrying this TCR beta chain. The CDR3 extends over 15 amino acids. Trimming stripped 4 bases from V and 0 bases from J, with 13 bases between. Germline values: CDR1 SGHDT, CDR2 YYEEEE. The data stem from a study of early stage breast cancer tumors. Clones were sequenced by immunoSEQ multiplex PCR, and TCRdb holds only the in-frame ones, with some missing. The table records tens of thousands of clones, around four fifths of them present only once. V is TRBV5-6 and J is TRBJ1-1; D not resolved. Source material: blood. This receptor was taken from a person aged 50-59 years with breast cancer. CDR3 residues: CASSPLQEMNTEAFF. CDR3 sequence (DNA): TGTGCCAGCAGCCCCCTTCAGGAGATGAACACTGAAGCTTTCTTT.